This T cell receptor (beta chain) came from a study of blood T cell repertoires in COVID-19. Study at large: Acute-phase and convalescent COVID-19 samples originated in the United States, Italy and Spain. Nucleic acid was either cDNA or gDNA, and it came from T cells, B-cell-depleted T cells, or PBMCs.

Across about two dozen US areas, participants ranged in age from roughly 18 to 95 years. Methods used by the authors: Amplified reference gene primers provided the basis for estimating nucleated cell counts. The data were produced by immunoSEQ multiplex PCR, yet TCRdb's version contains in-frame clones alone and is incomplete. The DNA was the basis for D and trimming; V, J and clone size are from that table. The sample has 180,000 or so clones; around 88% are singletons. CDR3 size: 16 residues. The V gene's germline CDR1 is KGHSH and CDR2 LQKENI. Trimming took 3 bases from V and 1 from J; bases not matched to a gene: 5.

The TCR originated in a man aged 40-49 years with acute COVID-19. Sequencing was done on a sample of PBMCs or T cells enriched from blood (not recorded which). The chain combines TRBV18 with TRBJ2-3, with 9 bases matching TRBD2. The DNA for the CDR3 is TGTGCCAGCTCACCCACCAAGCGGGAGGGCACAGATACGCAGTATTTT. Translating gives CASSPTKREGTDTQYF.